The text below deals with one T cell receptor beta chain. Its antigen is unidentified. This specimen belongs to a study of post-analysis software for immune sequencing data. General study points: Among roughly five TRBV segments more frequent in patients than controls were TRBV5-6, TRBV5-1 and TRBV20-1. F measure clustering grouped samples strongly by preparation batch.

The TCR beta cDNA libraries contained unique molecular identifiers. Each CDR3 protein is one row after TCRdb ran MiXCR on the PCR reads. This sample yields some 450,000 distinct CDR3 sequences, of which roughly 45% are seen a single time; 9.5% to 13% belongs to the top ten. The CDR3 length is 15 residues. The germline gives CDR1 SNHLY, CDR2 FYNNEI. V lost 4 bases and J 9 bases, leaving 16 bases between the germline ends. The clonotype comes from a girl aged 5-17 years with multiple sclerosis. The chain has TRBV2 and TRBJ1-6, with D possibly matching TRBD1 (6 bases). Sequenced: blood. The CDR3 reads CASSGTATNGSPLHF. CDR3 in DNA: TGTGCCAGCAGTGGGACAGCAACGAATGGTTCACCCCTCCACTTT.